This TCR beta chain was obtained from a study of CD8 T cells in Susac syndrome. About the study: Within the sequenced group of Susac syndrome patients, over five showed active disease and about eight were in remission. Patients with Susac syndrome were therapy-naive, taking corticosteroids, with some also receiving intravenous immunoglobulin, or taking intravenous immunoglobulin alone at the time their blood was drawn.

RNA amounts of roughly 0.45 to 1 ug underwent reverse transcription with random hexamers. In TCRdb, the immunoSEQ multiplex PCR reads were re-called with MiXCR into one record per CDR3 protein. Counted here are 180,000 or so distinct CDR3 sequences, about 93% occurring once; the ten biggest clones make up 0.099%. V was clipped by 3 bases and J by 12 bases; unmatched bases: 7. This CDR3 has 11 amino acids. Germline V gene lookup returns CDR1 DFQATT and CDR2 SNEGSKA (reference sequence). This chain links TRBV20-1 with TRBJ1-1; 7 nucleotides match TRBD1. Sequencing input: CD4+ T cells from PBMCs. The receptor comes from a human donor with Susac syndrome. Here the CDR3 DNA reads TGCAGTGCTAGGGCTGGGACAGAAACTTTCTTT. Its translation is CSARAGTETFF.